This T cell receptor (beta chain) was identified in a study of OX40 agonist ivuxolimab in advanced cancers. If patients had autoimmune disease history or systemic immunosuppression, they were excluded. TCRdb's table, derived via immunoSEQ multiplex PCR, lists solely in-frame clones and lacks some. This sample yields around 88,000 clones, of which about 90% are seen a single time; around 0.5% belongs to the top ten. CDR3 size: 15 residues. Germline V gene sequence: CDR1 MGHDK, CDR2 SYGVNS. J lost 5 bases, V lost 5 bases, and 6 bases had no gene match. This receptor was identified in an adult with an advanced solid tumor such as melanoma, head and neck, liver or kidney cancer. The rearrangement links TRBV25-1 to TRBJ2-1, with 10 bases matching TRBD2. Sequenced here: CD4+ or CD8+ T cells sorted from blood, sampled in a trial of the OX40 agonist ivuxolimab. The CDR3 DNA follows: TGTGCCAGCAGTCCTCTAGCGGGAGATCACAATGAGCAGTTCTTC. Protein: CASSPLAGDHNEQFF.